This TCR beta chain was captured in a study of T-cell reconstitution after alpha-beta-depleted transplantation in children. The length of the CDR3 is 15 residues. The V end was cut by 0 bases, the J end by 0 bases, with 10 bases between. Germline V gene lookup returns CDR1 SGDLS and CDR2 YYNGEE. The TCRbeta library incorporated unique molecular identifiers. TCRdb called the PCR reads again in MiXCR, with one record for every CDR3 protein. The profile covers about 460,000 distinct CDR3 sequences, with approximately 10% appearing a single time and around 15% taken by the ten largest. This clonotype was sampled from a female patient aged 2-10 years who had a stem cell transplant for aplastic anemia, so the T cells may come from the graft donor. The sample in question was PBMCs, mostly from graft donor cells, obtained 180 days after TCRalphabeta/CD19-depleted stem cell transplant. The J gene is TRBJ2-7, the V gene TRBV9; D remains unclear. The CDR3 coding sequence is TGTGCCAGCAGCGTAGCTGCGTATAGCTCCTACGAGCAGTACTTC. It codes for CASSVAAYSSYEQYF.